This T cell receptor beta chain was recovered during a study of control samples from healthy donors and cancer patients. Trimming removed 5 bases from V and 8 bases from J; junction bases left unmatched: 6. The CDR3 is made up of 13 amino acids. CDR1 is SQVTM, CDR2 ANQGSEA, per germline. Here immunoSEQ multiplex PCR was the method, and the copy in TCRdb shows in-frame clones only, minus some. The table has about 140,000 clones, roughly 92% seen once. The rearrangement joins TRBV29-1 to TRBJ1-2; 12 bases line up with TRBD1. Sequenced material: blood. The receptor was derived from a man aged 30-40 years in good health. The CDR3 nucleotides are TGCAGCGTTTCGTCTGGGACAGGGGGCGGCTACACCTTC. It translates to CSVSSGTGGGYTF.